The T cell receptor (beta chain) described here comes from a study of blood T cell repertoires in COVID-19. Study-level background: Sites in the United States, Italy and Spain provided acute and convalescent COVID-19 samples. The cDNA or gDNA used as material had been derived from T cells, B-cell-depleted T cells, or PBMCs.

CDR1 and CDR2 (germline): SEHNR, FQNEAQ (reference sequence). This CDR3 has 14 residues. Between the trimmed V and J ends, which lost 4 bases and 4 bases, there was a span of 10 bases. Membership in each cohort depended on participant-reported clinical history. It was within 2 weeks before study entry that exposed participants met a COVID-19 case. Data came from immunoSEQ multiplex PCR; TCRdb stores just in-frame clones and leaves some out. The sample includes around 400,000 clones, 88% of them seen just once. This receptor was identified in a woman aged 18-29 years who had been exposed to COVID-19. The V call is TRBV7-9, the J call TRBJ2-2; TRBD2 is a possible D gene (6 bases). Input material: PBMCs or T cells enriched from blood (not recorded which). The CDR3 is CASSSPGGTGELFF. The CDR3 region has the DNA TGTGCCAGCAGCTCTCCCGGGGGCACCGGGGAGCTGTTTTTT.